A single sample is the source of the 27 T cell receptor beta chains below, sequenced in a study of CD8+ T cells in alopecia areata. Extracted RNA was reverse transcribed, and the resulting cDNA served as sequencing template. Measured with immunoSEQ multiplex PCR; TCRdb has only the in-frame clones, and not every one. The table has tens of thousands of clones, roughly 57% seen once. Sequenced here: CD8+ T cells sorted from blood, sampled at week 0. All receptors come from a human donor with alopecia areata.

V usage is TRBV5-6 and J usage is TRBJ2-7; TRBD1 matches 7 bases. The germline V gene encodes CDR1 SGHDT and CDR2 YYEEEE. J lost 1 base, V lost 4 bases, and 5 bases had no gene match. This CDR3 has 14 amino acids. In DNA form, the CDR3 reads TGTGCCAGCAGCCAAGGACAGGCGTCCTACGAGCAGTACTTC. Translated, it gives CASSQGQASYEQYF.

This clone is labeled as medium-sized. This chain uses TRBV6-1 with TRBJ2-3; D is perhaps TRBD2 (6 bases). The CDR3 loop spans 15 amino acids. Trimming took 0 bases from V and 1 from J, leaving 8 bases between them. In germline, CDR1 is MNHNS, CDR2 SASEGT. CDR3 nucleotides: TGTGCCAGCAGTGAAGCGACGGGGGGCACAGATACGCAGTATTTT. As protein: CASSEATGGTDTQYF.

With respect to this clone: One end of the junction does not line up with germline, which may come from a read error. The chain carries TRBV4-1 and TRBJ1-1, with 12 nucleotides matching TRBD1. Germline CDR1 reads MGHRA; CDR2 reads YSYEKL. The CDR3 runs to 16 residues. The CDR3 sequence is CASSQDTGTGGVTRHF. CDR3 bases: TGCGCCAGCAGCCAAGATACCGGGACAGGGGGCGTAACTCGCCATTTT.

The chain joins TRBV7-9 to TRBJ2-7; 11 nucleotides align to TRBD1. The CDR3 is 14 amino acids. The ends lost 3 bases at V and 6 bases at J; junction bases unmatched: 4. Per germline, CDR1 SEHNR and CDR2 FQNEAQ (reference sequence). Here the CDR3 DNA reads TGTGCCAGCAGCTTTCGGACAGGGGGCGGCGAGCAGTACTTC. This encodes CASSFRTGGGEQYF.

This clone has just one count. The chain combines TRBV30 with TRBJ2-3; 8 bases are a match to TRBD1. Germline V gene sequence: CDR1 GTSNPN, CDR2 SVGIG (reference sequence). V shed 2 bases and J 4 bases; nucleotides not matched to a gene: 5. The CDR3 runs 14 residues. DNA for the CDR3: TGTGCCTGGAGTACCGGACAGGGCGCAGATACGCAGTATTTT. Amino acids: CAWSTGQGADTQYF.

The CDR3 region has the DNA TGTGCCAGCAGTTTTACCGGGACACGGAATGAAGCTTTCTTT. The encoded protein is CASSFTGTRNEAFF. The gene calls are TRBV5-6 and TRBJ1-1, with a tentative D call TRBD1 (6 bases). Per germline, CDR1 SGHDT and CDR2 YYEEEE. With 5 bases removed from V and 7 bases from J, the gap between germline ends came to 18 bases. This CDR3 contains 14 residues.

This clone showed up just a few times. This chain connects TRBV5-1 to TRBJ2-7; no reliable D call. Germline V lookup: CDR1 SGHRS, CDR2 YFSETQ. Trimming stripped 2 bases from V and 2 bases from J, with 8 bases between. CDR3 length: 13 amino acids. In nucleotides, the CDR3 is TGCGCCAGCAGCTTCAGTGCCGCCTACGAGCAGTACTTC. Translation: CASSFSAAYEQYF.

This clone occurred a few times. The rearrangement links TRBV28 to TRBJ2-5; 10 bases agree with TRBD1. After removal of 6 bases from V and 3 bases from J, the junction contained 4 bases not matched to a gene. Germline V gene lookup returns CDR1 MDHEN and CDR2 SYDVKM. The CDR3 consists of 14 residues. The CDR3 bases are TGTGCCAGCAGAGACGGACAGGGGGAAGAGACCCAGTACTTC. It yields the protein CASRDGQGEETQYF. The whole variable domain, remainder taken from reference TRBV28 and TRBJ2-5, is DVKVTQSSRYLVKRTGEKVFLECVQDMDHENMFWYRQDPGLGLRLIYFSYDVKMKEKGDIPEGYSVSREKKERFSLILESASTNQTSMYLCASRDGQGEETQYFGPGTRLLVL.

The rearrangement uses TRBV7-9 and TRBJ2-3; D ambiguous. Germline CDR1 is SEHNR and CDR2 is FQNEAQ (reference sequence). The CDR3 has 15 residues. V lost 4 bases, J lost 0 bases, and 11 bases lay in between. For the CDR3, the DNA is TGTGCCAGCAGCTCTTCCGGACGGAGCACAGATACGCAGTATTTT. This sequence encodes CASSSSGRSTDTQYF.

J is TRBJ2-5 and V is TRBV19, with 7 positions matching TRBD1. The CDR3 has 13 residues. Germline trimming cut 5 bases from V and 9 bases from J; bases unmatched to any gene: 9. Germline V gives CDR1 LNHDA, CDR2 SQIVND (reference sequence). In DNA form, the CDR3 reads TGTGCCAGTAGTGCAGGGACAGTTTTTTCCCAGTACTTC. The encoded protein is CASSAGTVFSQYF.

This chain connects TRBV6-4 to TRBJ2-3, with 13 bases identical to TRBD2. CDR1 is MRHNA, CDR2 SNTAGT, per germline. J lost 4 bases, V lost 5 bases, and 12 bases had no gene match. The CDR3 covers 18 residues. CDR3 amino acids: CASSRLAGGKSRADTQYF. The DNA for the CDR3 is TGTGCCAGCAGTCGACTAGCGGGAGGAAAGTCAAGGGCAGATACGCAGTATTTT.

In this sample, this clone turned up a few times. The chain combines TRBV29-1 with TRBJ1-2; D ambiguous. The CDR3 contains 10 residues. V lost 3 bases, J lost 8 bases, and 7 bases lay in between. Germline V gene lookup returns CDR1 SQVTM and CDR2 ANQGSEA. CDR3 DNA: TGCAGCGTTGATGACCGGGGCTACACCTTC. Protein sequence: CSVDDRGYTF.

This clone appeared a few times. The chain joins TRBV4-1 to TRBJ2-2; D call uncertain. The germline V gene has CDR1 MGHRA and CDR2 YSYEKL. Trimming removed 1 base from V and 4 bases from J, with 13 bases in between. This CDR3 contains 16 residues. The CDR3, as DNA: TGCGCCAGCAGCCAAGTCTCCGGAGTGTTCACCGGGGAGCTGTTTTTT. This gives the protein CASSQVSGVFTGELFF.

The V call is TRBV29-1, the J call TRBJ2-7, with 8 bases identical to TRBD2. Trimming removed 7 bases from V and 0 bases from J; junction bases left unmatched: 8. There are 14 residues in the CDR3. The germline V gene has CDR1 SQVTM and CDR2 ANQGSEA. CDR3 residues: CSADLAGPSYEQYF. In DNA, the CDR3 is TGCAGCGCCGACCTAGCGGGTCCCTCCTACGAGCAGTACTTC.

The rearrangement joins TRBV4-1 to TRBJ1-1; the D gene is possibly TRBD1 (6 bases). CDR1 and CDR2 (germline): MGHRA, YSYEKL. Trimming shortened V by 2 bases and J by 4 bases, and 11 bases separated the two germline ends. This CDR3 is built from 14 residues. The CDR3 loop is CASSQTQGPTEAFF. The CDR3 region has the DNA TGCGCCAGCAGCCAAACACAGGGCCCCACTGAAGCTTTCTTT.

The rearrangement uses TRBV27 and TRBJ1-4, with D tentatively TRBD1 (5 bases). This CDR3 spans 17 amino acids. In germline, CDR1 is MNHEY, CDR2 SMNVEV (reference sequence). Trimming took 5 bases from V and 0 from J, leaving 16 bases between them. CDR3: CASSDTTAVATNEKLFF. The DNA of the CDR3 is TGTGCCAGCAGTGATACGACAGCGGTCGCAACTAATGAAAAACTGTTTTTT.

This chain links TRBV5-1 with TRBJ2-7; 10 bases align to TRBD2. This CDR3 spans 17 amino acids. CDR1 and CDR2 from the germline V gene are SGHRS and YFSETQ. Trimming took 4 bases from V and 5 from J; bases not matched to a gene: 15. The CDR3 bases are TGCGCCAGCAGCCCGGGGACTAGCGAGGAAGCATTCCACGAGCAGTACTTC. This encodes CASSPGTSEEAFHEQYF. Combining the CDR3 with reference TRBV5-1 and TRBJ2-7 gives the whole variable domain KAGVTQTPRYLIKTRGQQVTLSCSPISGHRSVSWYQQTPGQGLQFLFEYFSETQRNKGNFPGRFSGRQFSNSRSEMNVSTLELGDSALYLCASSPGTSEEAFHEQYFGPGTRLTVT.

This rearrangement joins TRBV30 to TRBJ2-7, with 7 bases fitting TRBD2. The germline V gene has CDR1 GTSNPN and CDR2 SVGIG (reference sequence). There are 15 residues in the CDR3. V was pared by 0 bases and J by 2 bases, with 7 bases of the junction left unmatched. CDR3 region: CAWSVSAGAPYEQYF. The CDR3, as DNA: TGTGCCTGGAGTGTATCGGCGGGAGCTCCCTACGAGCAGTACTTC.

J is TRBJ2-7 and V is TRBV7-2, with 7 positions matching TRBD1. This CDR3 has 13 residues. After removal of 5 bases from V and 2 bases from J, the junction contained 3 bases not matched to a gene. Germline CDR1 reads SGHTA; CDR2 reads FQGNSA. CDR3 nucleotides: TGTGCCAGCAGCGTGGGACAGACCTACGAGCAGTACTTC. The encoded protein is CASSVGQTYEQYF. The entire variable domain, with the rest obtained from reference TRBV7-2 and TRBJ2-7, is as follows: GAGVSQSPSNKVTEKGKDVELRCDPISGHTALYWYRQSLGQGLEFLIYFQGNSAPDKSGLPSDRFSAERTGGSVSTLTIQRTQQEDSAVYLCASSVGQTYEQYFGPGTRLTVT.

The V gene is TRBV7-9, the J gene TRBJ1-4; tentative D call: TRBD1 (6 bases). The CDR3 spans 15 residues. V was shortened by 5 bases and J by 5 bases, with 15 bases between the two germline ends. CDR1 and CDR2 from the germline V gene are SEHNR and FQNEAQ (reference sequence). The chain's CDR3 is CASSPEDSENEKLFF. The CDR3 coding sequence is TGTGCCAGCAGCCCCGAGGACAGTGAGAATGAAAAACTGTTTTTT.

V is TRBV4-1 and J is TRBJ2-5; possible D gene TRBD2, 6 bases. The CDR3 loop spans 15 amino acids. The ends were cut back, 0 bases at V and 0 bases at J, with 8 bases in the middle. Germline CDR1 is MGHRA and CDR2 is YSYEKL. The CDR3 sequence: CASSQERGYQETQYF. DNA for the CDR3: TGCGCCAGCAGCCAAGAACGGGGGTACCAAGAGACCCAGTACTTC.

The rearrangement uses TRBV13 and TRBJ1-1; maybe TRBD1 (5 bases). The CDR3 is made up of 16 amino acids. Germline V gene data show CDR1 as PRHDT and CDR2 as FYEKMQ (reference sequence). V lost 0 bases and J 2 bases, leaving 13 bases between the germline ends. CDR3 region: CASSLGGARSNTEAFF. The CDR3 DNA sequence: TGTGCCAGCAGCTTAGGCGGGGCGCGGAGTAACACTGAAGCTTTCTTT.

This chain links TRBV14 with TRBJ2-5; possibly TRBD2 for D (6 bases). CDR3 length: 14 amino acids. Trimming removed 1 base from V and 3 bases from J, with 9 bases in between. Germline V gene sequence: CDR1 SGHDN, CDR2 FVKESK. In DNA, the CDR3 is TGTGCCAGCAGCCAAGTCGGGGGTGAAGAGACCCAGTACTTC. Its translation: CASSQVGGEETQYF.

The CDR3 DNA reads as TGTGCCAGCAGCGTAGCAGGCCAGAGCAATCAGCCCCAGCATTTT. Translation: CASSVAGQSNQPQHF. V and J are TRBV9 and TRBJ1-5; no definite D call. The CDR3 spans 15 residues. Germline assignment: CDR1 SGDLS and CDR2 YYNGEE. Trimming cost V 0 bases and J 1 base, with 8 bases left between them.

The chain recombines TRBV5-1 with TRBJ2-1, with TRBD1 identical over 11 bases. The V gene's germline CDR1 is SGHRS and CDR2 YFSETQ. This CDR3 has 16 amino acids. Trimming at V came to 5 bases and at J to 0 bases, leaving 4 bases not matched to a gene. CDR3 sequence: CASSPGTGGSYNEQFF. In nucleotides, the CDR3 is TGCGCCAGCAGTCCCGGGACAGGGGGCTCCTACAATGAGCAGTTCTTC.

The chain carries TRBV18 and TRBJ2-7; tentative D call: TRBD1 (5 bases). The CDR3 consists of 13 residues. CDR1 and CDR2 from the germline V gene are KGHSH and LQKENI. Trimming removed 4 bases from V and 2 bases from J, with 9 bases in between. CDR3 protein: CASSQDITYEQYF. As DNA, the CDR3 is TGTGCCAGCTCACAGGACATTACCTACGAGCAGTACTTC.

This clone was seen a single time. This chain joins TRBV9 and TRBJ2-2; unclear D gene. Looked up from germline, CDR1 is SGDLS and CDR2 is YYNGEE. V was shortened by 4 bases and J by 3 bases, with 4 bases between the two germline ends. The CDR3 sequence is 12 residues long. CDR3 sequence: CASSPDTGELFF. In DNA, the CDR3 is TGTGCCAGCAGCCCGGACACCGGGGAGCTGTTTTTT.